These 19 T cell receptor beta chains came from one sample sequenced in a study of a mutant IDH1 vaccine in newly diagnosed glioma. Clones were read by immunoSEQ multiplex PCR, and TCRdb kept only the in-frame ones, dropping some. The table has tens of thousands of clones, about nine tenths seen once. The time point denotes: baseline, week 1 (first vaccination visit). The treatment here: pre-vaccination baseline after standard-of-care therapy. Sequenced material: PBMCs, taken from a glioma patient treated with radiotherapy, temozolomide or both. These receptors came from a man aged 50-60 years with glioma.

The chain combines TRBV29-1 with TRBJ1-1, with D hard to call. The CDR3 has 16 residues. Trimming removed 6 bases at V and 1 base at J, with 21 bases between. Germline V lookup: CDR1 SQVTM, CDR2 ANQGSEA. The CDR3 region has the DNA TGCAGCGTGGCTGGCAGCGCTGGCGTGCCGAACACTGAAGCTTTCTTT. It translates to CSVAGSAGVPNTEAFF.

This chain uses TRBV19 with TRBJ1-2; TRBD1 might be the D (5 bases). The CDR3 totals 16 residues. CDR1 is LNHDA and CDR2 is SQIVND in the germline V gene (reference sequence). The germline V and J ends were trimmed by 5 bases and 1 base, with 17 bases remaining between them. DNA of the CDR3: TGTGCCAGTAGTGCCGAGGATCGCAGGGTTAACTATGGCTACACCTTC. It is translated as CASSAEDRRVNYGYTF.

This chain links TRBV4-1 with TRBJ2-7; 8 nucleotides agree with TRBD2. The V and J ends lost 1 base and 3 bases, in that order; junction bases with no gene match: 20. CDR3 length: 20 amino acids. The germline gives CDR1 MGHRA, CDR2 YSYEKL. The CDR3 loop is CASSQGGVVDGAGGYYEQYF. Written as DNA, the CDR3 is TGCGCCAGCAGCCAAGGAGGAGTGGTGGACGGCGCGGGGGGTTACTACGAGCAGTACTTC.

In its sample, this clone was seen once. The chain is built from TRBV4-2 and TRBJ2-1, with D hard to call. The ends were cut back, 1 base at V and 5 bases at J, with 9 bases in the middle. This CDR3 spans 14 amino acids. The germline CDR1 and CDR2 sequences are LGHNA and YNFKEQ. CDR3 amino acids: CASSQGGKHNEQFF. Here the CDR3 DNA reads TGTGCCAGCAGCCAAGGCGGTAAACACAATGAGCAGTTCTTC.

The gene calls are TRBV7-6 and TRBJ1-2; D is uncertain. The CDR3 contains 15 residues. V lost 1 base to trimming and J lost 0 bases, with 9 bases between them. CDR1 and CDR2 from the germline V gene are SGHVS and FNYEAQ. CDR3 nucleotide sequence: TGTGCCAGCAGCTTAGGAAGCAAGACTAACTATGGCTACACCTTC. Translated: CASSLGSKTNYGYTF.

The V and J genes are TRBV5-1 and TRBJ2-3; D is perhaps TRBD2 (7 bases). This CDR3 is built from 14 residues. Trimming took off 6 bases at V and 4 bases at J, with 15 bases between the two ends. CDR1 is SGHRS, CDR2 YFSETQ, per germline. The CDR3 region is CASTGGGGADTQYF. Here the CDR3 DNA reads TGCGCCAGCACTGGGGGGGGCGGGGCAGATACGCAGTATTTT. Looking up the rest from reference TRBV5-1 and TRBJ2-3 gives the full variable domain: KAGVTQTPRYLIKTRGQQVTLSCSPISGHRSVSWYQQTPGQGLQFLFEYFSETQRNKGNFPGRFSGRQFSNSRSEMNVSTLELGDSALYLCASTGGGGADTQYFGPGTRLTVL.

The rearrangement links TRBV27 to TRBJ2-5, with 7 bases identical to TRBD2. The CDR3 consists of 14 residues. The V segment lost 4 bases and the J segment 4 bases; nucleotides outside the gene matches: 6. Germline lookup yields CDR1 MNHEY and CDR2 SMNVEV (reference sequence). The CDR3 DNA follows: TGTGCCAGCAGTTCCGGGACTATCAGAGAGACCCAGTACTTC. Amino acid sequence: CASSSGTIRETQYF.

The V call is TRBV5-4, the J call TRBJ2-6; a weak D match, TRBD1 (5 bases). Germline V gene data show CDR1 as SGHNT and CDR2 as YYREEE (reference sequence). This CDR3 is 18 amino acids long. Trimming pared 0 bases from V and 0 bases from J, leaving 13 bases between. The CDR3 protein is CASSLVVRANSGANVLTF. The DNA for the CDR3 is TGTGCCAGCAGCTTGGTGGTCAGGGCCAACTCTGGGGCCAACGTCCTGACTTTC.

The chain employs TRBV5-8 and TRBJ1-2; D is uncertain. This CDR3 contains 12 residues. Germline V gene data show CDR1 as SGHTS and CDR2 as YDEGEE. V gave up 3 bases and J gave up 8 bases, with 11 bases separating them. Here the CDR3 DNA reads TGTGCCAGCAGCTCACTTCAATTAGGCTACACCTTC. Protein: CASSSLQLGYTF. The whole variable domain, filled in from reference TRBV5-8 and TRBJ1-2, reads EAGVTQSPTHLIKTRGQQATLRCSPISGHTSVYWYQQALGLGLQFLLWYDEGEERNRGNFPPRFSGRQFPNYSSELNVNALELEDSALYLCASSSLQLGYTFGSGTRLTVV.

The chain recombines TRBV10-3 with TRBJ1-5; D unclear. Looked up from germline, CDR1 is ENHRY and CDR2 is SYGVKD. The ends were cut back, 3 bases at V and 1 base at J, with 10 bases in the middle. The CDR3 is 15 amino acids. CDR3 residues: CAISDLTGSNQPQHF. The CDR3 region has the DNA TGTGCCATCAGTGACCTGACGGGCAGCAATCAGCCCCAGCATTTT.

The chain has TRBV27 and TRBJ1-1; D is uncertain. CDR1 is MNHEY and CDR2 is SMNVEV in the germline V gene (reference sequence). The CDR3 covers 13 residues. Trimming cost V 3 bases and J 2 bases, with 7 bases left between them. CDR3 residues: CASSFGPNTEAFF. CDR3 DNA sequence: TGTGCCAGCAGTTTCGGCCCAAACACTGAAGCTTTCTTT.

Here the CDR3 DNA reads TGTGCCAGCAGCGAGGGAACCTCGGACACTGAAGCTTTCTTT. As protein: CASSEGTSDTEAFF. The chain joins TRBV9 to TRBJ1-1; D is uncertain. Trimming left V 3 bases short and J 3 bases short, with 12 bases between. There are 14 residues in the CDR3. CDR1 and CDR2 from the germline V gene are SGDLS and YYNGEE.

This chain links TRBV13 with TRBJ1-1; 7 bases match TRBD1. The CDR3 is 15 amino acids. CDR1 and CDR2 (germline): PRHDT, FYEKMQ (reference sequence). The V gene end was trimmed by 6 bases and the J gene end by 2 bases; junction bases not matched to a gene: 9. The CDR3 here is CASRINRDSNTEAFF. CDR3 nucleotides: TGTGCCAGCAGGATAAACCGGGACAGCAACACTGAAGCTTTCTTT.

The sample holds one count of this clone. The gene calls are TRBV5-4 and TRBJ1-6, with 7 nucleotides matching TRBD1. The CDR3 spans 14 residues. Germline-derived CDR1 and CDR2 are SGHNT and YYREEE (reference sequence). Trimming took 4 bases from V and 10 from J; bases not matched to a gene: 8. DNA of the CDR3: TGTGCCAGCAGCGTACAGGGGCCGCGGTCACCCCTCCACTTT. This codes for CASSVQGPRSPLHF.

The rearrangement joins TRBV2 to TRBJ2-2, with D tentatively TRBD1 (6 bases). This CDR3 comprises 15 residues. The V end was cut by 4 bases, the J end by 6 bases, with 15 bases between. Germline CDR1 is SNHLY and CDR2 is FYNNEI. In DNA form, the CDR3 reads TGTGCCAGCAGTGGTAACAGGGTCATATCCGGGGAGCTGTTTTTT. Translating it yields CASSGNRVISGELFF.

This chain connects TRBV5-1 to TRBJ2-1; D is possibly TRBD2 (6 bases). Looked up from germline, CDR1 is SGHRS and CDR2 is YFSETQ. V was pared by 0 bases and J by 9 bases, with 10 bases between. The CDR3 extends over 13 amino acids. This CDR3 is CASSLEGRTEQFF. Here the CDR3 DNA reads TGCGCCAGCAGCTTGGAAGGGAGGACTGAGCAGTTCTTC.

This chain uses TRBV30 with TRBJ1-4; possible D gene TRBD1, 6 bases. The CDR3 is made up of 14 amino acids. Trimming left V 1 base short and J 5 bases short, with 11 bases between. Germline CDR1 is GTSNPN and CDR2 is SVGIG (reference sequence). Here the CDR3 reads CAWSADRINEKLFF. CDR3 DNA sequence: TGTGCCTGGAGTGCGGACAGAATAAATGAAAAACTGTTTTTT.

This clone was detected once. The chain employs TRBV9 and TRBJ1-5; the D gene is possibly TRBD1 (5 bases). This CDR3 contains 14 residues. V was clipped by 3 bases and J by 5 bases, with 12 bases between them. CDR1 SGDLS and CDR2 YYNGEE come from the germline V gene. As DNA, the CDR3 is TGTGCCAGCAGCGGAGGACATCAGGATCAGCCCCAGCATTTT. Protein sequence: CASSGGHQDQPQHF.

As DNA, the CDR3 is TGTGCCAGCAGCCCAGCCCCTGCAACTAATGAAAAACTGTTTTTT. This gives the protein CASSPAPATNEKLFF. V gene TRBV7-2 combines with J gene TRBJ1-4; D gene ambiguous. V lost 5 bases to trimming and J lost 0 bases, with 10 bases between them. Germline V gene sequence: CDR1 SGHTA, CDR2 FQGNSA. The CDR3 spans 15 residues.